A selection of T cell receptor beta chains follows, all from one sample in a study of blood T cell repertoires in COVID-19. Profiled with immunoSEQ multiplex PCR; TCRdb holds only in-frame clones, not every one. The table has over 250,000 clones, about nine tenths seen once; the top ten hold around 3%. Specimen: PBMCs or T cells enriched from blood (not recorded which). The receptors stem from a woman in her fifties or sixties who had recovered from COVID-19. The CDR3 runs from the conserved cysteine through the conserved F or W. A D gene is named only where the DNA matches it firmly. Some rows have no size entry. The others give once, few or many, or a class for an expanded clone.

>TRBD1|TRBV9|TRBJ2-1|-|16
TGTGCCAGCAGCGCATTAGGACAGGGGTTCTACAATGAGCAGTTCTTC
CASSALGQGFYNEQFF
>-|TRBV28|TRBJ2-1|-|16
TGTGCCAGCAGTTTACCCCCGGGACTGGGCGTTAATGAGCAGTTCTTC
CASSLPPGLGVNEQFF
>TRBD2|TRBV28|TRBJ2-3|-|19
TGTGCCAGCAGTTCAGGACTAGCGGGACTAAGGGAAGTTACAGATACGCAGTATTTT
CASSSGLAGLREVTDTQYF
>-|TRBV14|TRBJ1-1|-|13
TGTGCCAGCAGCCAAGCTGCCGCGCTTGAAGCTTTCTTT
CASSQAAALEAFF
>-|TRBV6-2/TRBV6-3|TRBJ2-1|-|13
TGTGCCAGCAGTCAACGGTCCTACAATGAGCAGTTCTTC
CASSQRSYNEQFF
>TRBD2|TRBV28|TRBJ2-1|-|13
TGTGCCAGCAGTAGCGGGAGTAGGAGTGAGCAGTTCTTC
CASSSGSRSEQFF
>-|TRBV5-1|TRBJ1-1|-|14
TGCGCCAGCAGCGTAAGTGAGGGTTACACTGAAGCTTTCTTT
CASSVSEGYTEAFF
>TRBD1|TRBV10-3|TRBJ2-1|-|14
TGTGCCATCAGTGAGGGACAGGGCCAAAATGAGCAGTTCTTC
CAISEGQGQNEQFF
>TRBD1|TRBV5-1|TRBJ1-4|once|15
TGCGCCAGCAGCCCGCAGGGGGGCCCTAATGAAAAACTGTTTTTT
CASSPQGGPNEKLFF
>TRBD1|TRBV28|TRBJ1-2|-|14
TGTGCCAGCAGTTTGCAGACAGGGAACTATGGCTACACCTTC
CASSLQTGNYGYTF
>TRBD1|TRBV18|TRBJ1-1|-|15
TGTGCCAGCTCACCCCTACCAGGGGGAGAGACTGAAGCTTTCTTT
CASSPLPGGETEAFF
>-|TRBV7-2|TRBJ1-2|-|14
TGTGCCAGCAGCCCTAGCTTCGGGTTCGATGGCTACACCTTC
CASSPSFGFDGYTF
>-|TRBV5-8|TRBJ2-3|once|14
TGTGCCAGCAACCCCGGACAGTCTGGCGATACGCAGTATTTT
CASNPGQSGDTQYF